This entry is about one T cell receptor beta chain. The sample is drawn from a study of blood T cell repertoires in COVID-19. V was shortened by 0 bases and J by 3 bases, with 11 bases between the two germline ends. The germline gives CDR1 KGHSH, CDR2 LQKENI. The CDR3 contains 15 residues. Clinical histories supplied by participants themselves formed the basis of cohort assignment. Original methodology: Amplifying reference gene primers gave estimates of nucleated cell counts. Profiling relied on immunoSEQ multiplex PCR, and the TCRdb table lists in-frame clones only, not all of them. V, J and clone size are taken as reported in that table, and D and trimming were inferred from the DNA itself. The repertoire holds 190,000 or so clones, around 90% seen once, with around 2.4% in the top ten.

This chain connects TRBV18 to TRBJ1-2; possibly TRBD1 for D (6 bases). The sequenced material came from PBMCs or T cells enriched from blood (not recorded which). This receptor was taken from a woman aged 30 to 39 who had recovered from COVID-19. CDR3 in DNA: TGTGCCAGCTCACCACCGGGGGCGGCTTACTATGGCTACACCTTC. This codes for CASSPPGAAYYGYTF. Variable domain in full (rest from reference TRBV18 and TRBJ1-2): NAGVMQNPRHLVRRRGQEARLRCSPMKGHSHVYWYRQLPEEGLKFMVYLQKENIIDESGMPKERFSAEFPKEGPSILRIQQVVRGDSAAYFCASSPPGAAYYGYTFGSGTRLTVV.